This T cell receptor beta chain was documented in a study of blood T cell repertoires in COVID-19. Study context: Italy, Spain and the United States were the sources of the convalescent and acute COVID-19 samples.

J lost 10 bases, V lost 1 base, and 6 bases had no gene match. This CDR3 contains 13 residues. Germline V gene lookup returns CDR1 SGHTA and CDR2 FQGTGA. Clones were sequenced by immunoSEQ multiplex PCR, and TCRdb holds only the in-frame ones, with some missing. In the table there are about 530,000 clones, about 89% of which are singletons. This TCR was recovered from a woman between 50 and 59 years old with COVID-19, enrolled during active disease. The chain recombines TRBV7-3 with TRBJ1-1; 7 bases are shared with TRBD1. Material for sequencing was peripheral blood. The CDR3 is CASSLNRGWVAFF. The CDR3 nucleotides are TGTGCCAGCAGCTTAAACAGGGGTTGGGTAGCTTTCTTT.